This TCR beta chain is drawn from a study of shared clonotypes between healthy human individuals. Clones were read by immunoSEQ multiplex PCR, and TCRdb kept only the in-frame ones, dropping some. The sample carries about 380,000 clones, just over 95% recorded once. Germline V gene lookup returns CDR1 SGHVS and CDR2 FQNEAQ. This CDR3 has 16 amino acids. Trimming stripped 3 bases from V and 0 bases from J, with 12 bases between. CD8 memory fractions consisted of CD45RO+ and CCR7-negative CD45RA+ TemRA cells together. This receptor was obtained from a man aged 25 to 40 in good health. V and J are TRBV7-8 and TRBJ2-4; D perhaps matches TRBD2 (6 bases). Specimen: memory CD8+ T cells sorted from blood. Subset specified: CD45RO+ cells pooled with CCR7-negative TemRA cells. The CDR3 loop reads CASSFFGGLAKNIQYF. The DNA of the CDR3 is TGTGCCAGCAGCTTTTTCGGGGGACTAGCCAAAAACATTCAGTACTTC.